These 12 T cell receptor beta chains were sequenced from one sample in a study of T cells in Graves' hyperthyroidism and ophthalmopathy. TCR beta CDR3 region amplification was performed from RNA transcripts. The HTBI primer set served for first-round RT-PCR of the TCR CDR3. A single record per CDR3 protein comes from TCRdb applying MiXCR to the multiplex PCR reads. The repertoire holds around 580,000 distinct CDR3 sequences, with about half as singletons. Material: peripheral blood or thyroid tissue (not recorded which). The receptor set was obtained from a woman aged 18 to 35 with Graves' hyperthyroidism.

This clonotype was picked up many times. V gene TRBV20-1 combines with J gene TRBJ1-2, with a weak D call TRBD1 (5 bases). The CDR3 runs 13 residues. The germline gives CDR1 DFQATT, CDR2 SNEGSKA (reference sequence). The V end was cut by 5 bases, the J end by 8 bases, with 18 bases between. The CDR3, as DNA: TGCAGTGCTGCTCCGAGGGGAACGCGAGGCTACACCTTC. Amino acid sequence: CSAAPRGTRGYTF.

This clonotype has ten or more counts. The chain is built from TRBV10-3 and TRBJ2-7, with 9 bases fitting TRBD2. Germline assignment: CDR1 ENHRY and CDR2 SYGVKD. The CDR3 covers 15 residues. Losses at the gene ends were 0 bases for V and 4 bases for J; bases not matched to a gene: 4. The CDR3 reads CAISESGTSMYEQYF. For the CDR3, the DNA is TGTGCCATCAGTGAGTCAGGGACTAGCATGTACGAGCAGTACTTC.

Written as DNA, the CDR3 is TGCAGCGCCGATTTGACACGCAGGGGATCGGAGACCCAGCATTTT. Translating gives CSADLTRRGSETQHF. The genes are TRBV29-1 and TRBJ1-5, with D tentatively TRBD1 (6 bases). The CDR3 contains 15 residues. The V gene's germline CDR1 is SQVTM and CDR2 ANQGSEA. Trimming left V 7 bases short and J 11 bases short, with 27 bases between.

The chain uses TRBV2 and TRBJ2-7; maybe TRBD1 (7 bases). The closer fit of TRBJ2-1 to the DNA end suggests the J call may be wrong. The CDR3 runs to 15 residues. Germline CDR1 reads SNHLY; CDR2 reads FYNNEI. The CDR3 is CASTSLEGARDEQFF. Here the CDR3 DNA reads TGTGCCAGCACCTCGTTGGAGGGGGCGAGGGATGAGCAGTTCTTC.

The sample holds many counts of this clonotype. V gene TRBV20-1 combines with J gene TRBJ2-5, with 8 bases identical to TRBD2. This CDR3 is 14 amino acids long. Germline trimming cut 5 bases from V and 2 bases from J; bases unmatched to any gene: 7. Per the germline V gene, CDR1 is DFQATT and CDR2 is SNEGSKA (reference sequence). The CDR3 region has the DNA TGCAGTGCTCCCGGGGGGGGGTTACAAGAGACCCAGTACTTC. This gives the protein CSAPGGGLQETQYF.

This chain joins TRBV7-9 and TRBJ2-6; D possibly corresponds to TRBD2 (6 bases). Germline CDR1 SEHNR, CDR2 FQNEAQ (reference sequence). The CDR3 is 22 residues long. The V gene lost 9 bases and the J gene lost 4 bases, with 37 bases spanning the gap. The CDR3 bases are TGTGCCAGTAAGGTTTGGAATCTTGCTCCTAGCGTAGCGATCGGCGGGGCCAACGTCCTGACTTTC. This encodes CASKVWNLAPSVAIGGANVLTF.

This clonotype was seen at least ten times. Here the CDR3 reads CASSFDGGNQPQHF. CDR3 bases: TGTGCCAGCAGCTTCGACGGAGGCAATCAGCCCCAGCATTTT. V gene TRBV11-2 combines with J gene TRBJ1-5; D gene uncertain. Germline V gene lookup returns CDR1 SGHAT and CDR2 FQNNGV. CDR3 length: 14 amino acids. V shed 3 bases and J shed 2 bases, with 8 bases lying between them.

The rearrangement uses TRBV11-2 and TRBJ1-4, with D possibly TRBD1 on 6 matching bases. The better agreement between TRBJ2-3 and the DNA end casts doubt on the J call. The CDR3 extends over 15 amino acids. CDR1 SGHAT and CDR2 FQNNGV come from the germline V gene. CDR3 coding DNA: TGTGCCAGCAGCCAAGAAGTGGGCCAGGGGGATACGCAGTATTTT. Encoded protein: CASSQEVGQGDTQYF.

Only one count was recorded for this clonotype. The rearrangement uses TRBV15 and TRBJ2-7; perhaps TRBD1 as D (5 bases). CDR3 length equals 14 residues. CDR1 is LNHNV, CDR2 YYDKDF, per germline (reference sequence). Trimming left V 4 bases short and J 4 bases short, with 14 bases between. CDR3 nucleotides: TGTGCCACCAGCACCCTAAAGTCAGGGTACGAGCAGTACTTC. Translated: CATSTLKSGYEQYF.

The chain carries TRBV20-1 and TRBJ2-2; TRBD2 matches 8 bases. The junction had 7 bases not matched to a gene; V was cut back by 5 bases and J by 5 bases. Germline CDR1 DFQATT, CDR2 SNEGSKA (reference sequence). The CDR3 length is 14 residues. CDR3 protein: CSAPLSGDTGELFF. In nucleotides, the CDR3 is TGCAGTGCTCCGCTTAGCGGGGATACCGGGGAGCTGTTTTTT.

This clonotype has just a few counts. The CDR3 loop is CASSLKWERRTDTQYF. DNA of the CDR3: TGTGCCAGCAGCTTAAAGTGGGAGCGACGCACAGATACGCAGTATTTT. The J gene is TRBJ2-3, the V gene TRBV7-4, with D tentatively TRBD2 (5 bases). The germline gives CDR1 SGHVT, CDR2 SQSDAQ. This CDR3 contains 16 residues. The V gene lost 2 bases and the J gene lost 1 base, with 13 bases spanning the gap.

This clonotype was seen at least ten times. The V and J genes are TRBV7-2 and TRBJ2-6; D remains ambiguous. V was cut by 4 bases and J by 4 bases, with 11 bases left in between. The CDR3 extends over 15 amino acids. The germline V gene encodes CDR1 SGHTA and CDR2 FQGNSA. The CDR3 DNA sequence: TGTGCCAGCAGCTCGGATGGCGCAGGGGCCAACGTCCTGACTTTC. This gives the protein CASSSDGAGANVLTF.